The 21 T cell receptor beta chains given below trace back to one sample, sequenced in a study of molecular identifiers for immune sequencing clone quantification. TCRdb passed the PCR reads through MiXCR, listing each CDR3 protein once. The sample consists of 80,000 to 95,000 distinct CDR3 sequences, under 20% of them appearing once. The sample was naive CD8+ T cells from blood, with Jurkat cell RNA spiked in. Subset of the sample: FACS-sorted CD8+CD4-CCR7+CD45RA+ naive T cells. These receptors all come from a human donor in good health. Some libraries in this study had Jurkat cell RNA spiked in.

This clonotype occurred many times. For the CDR3, the DNA is TGCAGCGTCAAGGACAGCACTGAAGCTTTCTTT. Translated, it gives CSVKDSTEAFF. The chain employs TRBV29-1 and TRBJ1-1; TRBD1 might be the D (6 bases). This CDR3 comprises 11 residues. The germline V and J ends were trimmed by 6 bases and 4 bases, with 9 bases remaining between them. Germline V CDR1 and CDR2: SQVTM, ANQGSEA. Full variable domain (rest looked up from reference TRBV29-1 and TRBJ1-1): SAVISQKPSRDICQRGTSLTIQCQVDSQVTMMFWYRQQPGQSLTLIATANQGSEATYESGFVIDKFPISRPNLTFSTLTVSNMSPEDSSIYLCSVKDSTEAFFGQGTRLTVV.

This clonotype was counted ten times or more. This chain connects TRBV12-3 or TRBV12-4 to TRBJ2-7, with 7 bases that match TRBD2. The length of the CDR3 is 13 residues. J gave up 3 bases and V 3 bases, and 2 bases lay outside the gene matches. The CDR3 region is CASSFGGGYEQYF. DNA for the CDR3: TGTGCCAGCAGTTTTGGCGGGGGCTACGAGCAGTACTTC.

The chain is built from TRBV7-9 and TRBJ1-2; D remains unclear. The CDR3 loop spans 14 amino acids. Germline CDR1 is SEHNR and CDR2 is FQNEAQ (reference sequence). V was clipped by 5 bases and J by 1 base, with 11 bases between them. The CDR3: CASSQGGGNYGYTF. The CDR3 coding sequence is TGTGCCAGCAGCCAAGGTGGCGGTAACTATGGCTACACCTTC.

The CDR3 region has the DNA TGTGCCAGCAGTGCTGGCGGGAGCCTTTCCTACAATGAGCAGTTCTTC. It yields the protein CASSAGGSLSYNEQFF. The genes are TRBV2 and TRBJ2-1; 7 bases match TRBD2. Unmatched junction bases numbered 7, after V lost 4 bases and J lost 1 base. There are 16 residues in the CDR3. In germline, CDR1 is SNHLY, CDR2 FYNNEI.

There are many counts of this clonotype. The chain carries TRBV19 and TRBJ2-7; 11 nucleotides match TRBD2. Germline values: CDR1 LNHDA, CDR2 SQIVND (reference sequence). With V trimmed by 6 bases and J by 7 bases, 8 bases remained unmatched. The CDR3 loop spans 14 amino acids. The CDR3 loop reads CASSLLAGENEQYF. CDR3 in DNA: TGTGCCAGTAGCTTACTAGCGGGGGAGAATGAGCAGTACTTC.

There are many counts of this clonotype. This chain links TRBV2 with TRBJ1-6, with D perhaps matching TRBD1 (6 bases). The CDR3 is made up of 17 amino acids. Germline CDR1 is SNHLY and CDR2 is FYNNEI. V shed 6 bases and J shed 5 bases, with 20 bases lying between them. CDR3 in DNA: TGTGCCAGCAGGGACGATACCGGGACACCTAATAATTCACCCCTCCACTTT. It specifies CASRDDTGTPNNSPLHF.

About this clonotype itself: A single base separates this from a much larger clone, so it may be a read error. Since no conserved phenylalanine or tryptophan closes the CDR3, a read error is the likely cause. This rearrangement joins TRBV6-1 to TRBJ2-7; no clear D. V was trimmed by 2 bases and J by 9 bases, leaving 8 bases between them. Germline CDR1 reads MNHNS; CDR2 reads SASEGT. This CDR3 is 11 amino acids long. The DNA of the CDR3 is TGTGCCAGCAGTGAAAATCATGGGCAGTACATC. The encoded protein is CASSENHGQYI.

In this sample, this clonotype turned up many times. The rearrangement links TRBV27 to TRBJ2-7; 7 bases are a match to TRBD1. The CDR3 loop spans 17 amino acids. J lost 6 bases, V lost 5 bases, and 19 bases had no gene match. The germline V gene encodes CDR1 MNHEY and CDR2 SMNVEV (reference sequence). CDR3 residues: CASSLSWGQGVAAEQYF. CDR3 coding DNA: TGTGCCAGCAGTCTTTCATGGGGGCAGGGGGTGGCAGCCGAGCAGTACTTC.

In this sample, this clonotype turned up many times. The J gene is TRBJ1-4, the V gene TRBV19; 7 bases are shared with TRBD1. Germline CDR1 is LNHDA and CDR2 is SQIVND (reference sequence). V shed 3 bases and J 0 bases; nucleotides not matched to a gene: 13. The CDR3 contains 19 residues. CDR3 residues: CASSILKGRTGATNEKLFF. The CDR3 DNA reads TGTGCCAGTAGTATCCTTAAAGGGCGGACAGGCGCAACTAATGAAAAACTGTTTTTT.

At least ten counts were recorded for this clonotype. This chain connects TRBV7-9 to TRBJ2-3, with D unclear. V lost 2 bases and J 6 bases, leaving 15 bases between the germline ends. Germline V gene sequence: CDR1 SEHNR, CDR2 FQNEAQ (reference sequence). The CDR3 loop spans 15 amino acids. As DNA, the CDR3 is TGTGCCAGCAGCTTACCCTCAGTGGAACTGGATACGCAGTATTTT. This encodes CASSLPSVELDTQYF.

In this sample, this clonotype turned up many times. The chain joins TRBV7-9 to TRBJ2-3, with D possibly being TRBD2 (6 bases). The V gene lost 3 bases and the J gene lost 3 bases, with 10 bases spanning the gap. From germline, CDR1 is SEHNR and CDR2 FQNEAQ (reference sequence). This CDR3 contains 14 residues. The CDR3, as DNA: TGTGCCAGCAGCTTGGTCGCGGGGACAGATACGCAGTATTTT. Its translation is CASSLVAGTDTQYF.

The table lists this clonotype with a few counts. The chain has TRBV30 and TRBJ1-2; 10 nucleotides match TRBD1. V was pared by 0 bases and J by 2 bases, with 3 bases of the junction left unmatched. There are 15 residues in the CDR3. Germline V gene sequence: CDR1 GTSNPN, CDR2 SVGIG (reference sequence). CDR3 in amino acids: CAWSVTGGRNYGYTF. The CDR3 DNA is TGTGCCTGGAGTGTGACAGGGGGCAGAAACTATGGCTACACCTTC.

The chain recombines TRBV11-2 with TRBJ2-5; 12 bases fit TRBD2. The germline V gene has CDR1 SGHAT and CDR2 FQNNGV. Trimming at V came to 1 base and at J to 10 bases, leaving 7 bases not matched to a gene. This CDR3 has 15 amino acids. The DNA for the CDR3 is TGTGCCAGCAGCTTAGGACTAGCGGGAGAGGGGATCCAGTACTTC. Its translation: CASSLGLAGEGIQYF.

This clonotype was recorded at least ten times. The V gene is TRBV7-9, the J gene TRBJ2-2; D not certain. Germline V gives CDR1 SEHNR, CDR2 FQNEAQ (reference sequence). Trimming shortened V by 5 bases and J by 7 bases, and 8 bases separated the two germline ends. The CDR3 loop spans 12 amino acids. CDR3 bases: TGTGCCAGCAGCCCTCCTAGCGGGGAGCTGTTTTTT. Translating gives CASSPPSGELFF.

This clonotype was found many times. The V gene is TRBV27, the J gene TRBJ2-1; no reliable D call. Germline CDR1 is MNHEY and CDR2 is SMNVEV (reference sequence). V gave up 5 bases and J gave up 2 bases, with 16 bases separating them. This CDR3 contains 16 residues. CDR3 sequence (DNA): TGTGCCAGCAGTGCGGCCGGGCGGAAGACCTACAATGAGCAGTTCTTC. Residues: CASSAAGRKTYNEQFF.

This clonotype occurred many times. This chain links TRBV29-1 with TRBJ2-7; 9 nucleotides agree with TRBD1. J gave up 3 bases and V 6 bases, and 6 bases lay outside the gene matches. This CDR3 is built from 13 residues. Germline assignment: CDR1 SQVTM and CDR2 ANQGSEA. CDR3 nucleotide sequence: TGCAGCGTCATGTGGACAGGGGACTACGAGCAGTACTTC. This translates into CSVMWTGDYEQYF.

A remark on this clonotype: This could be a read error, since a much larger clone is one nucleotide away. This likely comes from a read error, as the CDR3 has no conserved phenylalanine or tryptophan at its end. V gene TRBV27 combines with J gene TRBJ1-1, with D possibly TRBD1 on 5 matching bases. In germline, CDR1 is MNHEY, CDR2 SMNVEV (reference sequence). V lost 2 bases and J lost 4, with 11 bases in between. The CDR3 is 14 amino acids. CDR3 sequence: CASSLQGFGTEAFL. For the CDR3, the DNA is TGTGCCAGCAGTTTACAGGGATTTGGCACTGAAGCTTTCCTT.

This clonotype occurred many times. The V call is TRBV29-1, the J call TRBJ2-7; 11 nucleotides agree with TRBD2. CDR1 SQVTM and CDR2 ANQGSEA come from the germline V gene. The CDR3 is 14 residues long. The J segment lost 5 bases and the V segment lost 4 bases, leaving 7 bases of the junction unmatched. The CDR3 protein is CSVAISGLADEQYF. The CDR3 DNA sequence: TGCAGCGTTGCCATCTCGGGACTAGCGGACGAGCAGTACTTC.

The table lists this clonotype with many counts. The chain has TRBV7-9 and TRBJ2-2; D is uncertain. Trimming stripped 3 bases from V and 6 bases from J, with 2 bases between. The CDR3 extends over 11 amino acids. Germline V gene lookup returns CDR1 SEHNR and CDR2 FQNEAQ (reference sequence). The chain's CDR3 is CASSFAGELFF. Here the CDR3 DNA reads TGTGCCAGCAGCTTCGCCGGGGAGCTGTTTTTT.

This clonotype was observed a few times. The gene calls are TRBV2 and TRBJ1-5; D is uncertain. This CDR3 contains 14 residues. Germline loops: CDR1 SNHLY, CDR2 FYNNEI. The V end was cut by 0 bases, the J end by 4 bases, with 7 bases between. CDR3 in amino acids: CASSEAVGNQPQHF. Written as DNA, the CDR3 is TGTGCCAGCAGTGAAGCGGTAGGGAATCAGCCCCAGCATTTT.

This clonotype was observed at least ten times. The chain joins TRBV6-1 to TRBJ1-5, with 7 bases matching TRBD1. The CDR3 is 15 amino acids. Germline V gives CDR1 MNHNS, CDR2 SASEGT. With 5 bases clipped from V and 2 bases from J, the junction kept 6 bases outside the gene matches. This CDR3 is CASSYRGDGNQPQHF. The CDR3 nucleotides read TGTGCCAGCAGTTACAGGGGAGATGGCAATCAGCCCCAGCATTTT.